Below, 31 T cell receptor beta chains from the same sample are listed, as sequenced in a study of T cell repertoires in cytomegalovirus infection. TCRdb recomputed calls from the reads with MiXCR, one row per CDR3 protein. There are about 110,000 distinct CDR3 sequences in the sample; around 28% occur only once, and about 81% lies in the top ten. Their target antigens are unknown. The material sequenced was CD8+ T cells from cultured PBMCs, taken from culture after CMV antigen stimulation. The receptor set was obtained from a human donor in good health (CMV status not recorded). Some clones in this sample may be carry-over from other donors' samples.

This clonotype was picked up a small number of times. V usage is TRBV3-1 and J usage is TRBJ1-1; no clear D gene. Trimming stripped 1 base from V and 6 bases from J, with 15 bases between. In germline, CDR1 is LGHDT, CDR2 YNNKEL (reference sequence). This CDR3 contains 15 residues. The CDR3 DNA is TGTGCCAGCAGCCAAGGGGGATTTTTGAGTGCTGAAGCTTTCTTT. Its translation: CASSQGGFLSAEAFF.

This clonotype was counted between two and nine times. This chain connects TRBV2 to TRBJ2-7; D is unresolved. The CDR3 covers 15 residues. The ends were cut back, 10 bases at V and 0 bases at J, with 19 bases in the middle. Per germline, CDR1 SNHLY and CDR2 FYNNEI. CDR3 in DNA: TGTGCCACCCTAAATCGAGTCACCAGCTCCTACGAGCAGTACTTC. Encoded protein: CATLNRVTSSYEQYF.

This chain uses TRBV7-9 with TRBJ2-7, with TRBD2 as a possible D gene (6 bases). Germline CDR1 SEHNR, CDR2 FQNEAQ (reference sequence). V was clipped by 0 bases and J by 3 bases, with 12 bases between them. This CDR3 comprises 15 residues. Here the CDR3 DNA reads TGTGCCAGCAGCTTAGCAATGGGACTGAACTACGAGCAGTACTTC. Protein sequence: CASSLAMGLNYEQYF.

The sample holds a few counts of this clonotype. This chain joins TRBV4-2 and TRBJ2-7; no reliable D call. Between the trimmed V and J ends, which lost 0 bases and 2 bases, there was a span of 8 bases. The CDR3 totals 14 residues. CDR1 and CDR2 (germline): LGHNA, YNFKEQ. CDR3 residues: CASSQDEETYEQYF. DNA of the CDR3: TGTGCCAGCAGCCAAGATGAAGAGACCTACGAGCAGTACTTC.

The chain links TRBV27 to TRBJ1-2; D is unresolved. Trimming removed 0 bases at V and 8 bases at J, with 19 bases between. The CDR3 totals 16 residues. Per the germline V gene, CDR1 is MNHEY and CDR2 is SMNVEV (reference sequence). The chain's CDR3 is CASSLSKGGPAGGYTF. The CDR3 nucleotides are TGTGCCAGCAGTTTATCGAAGGGTGGCCCGGCGGGGGGCTACACCTTC.

The table lists this clonotype with many counts. This chain uses TRBV7-2 with TRBJ2-1; D is ambiguous. Per the germline V gene, CDR1 is SGHTA and CDR2 is FQGNSA. This CDR3 contains 15 residues. V lost 0 bases, J lost 0 bases, and 6 bases lay in between. The CDR3 protein is CASSLAVGSYNEQFF. The CDR3 region has the DNA TGTGCCAGCAGCTTAGCGGTGGGCTCCTACAATGAGCAGTTCTTC.

The rearrangement uses TRBV5-6 and TRBJ2-7; D is unclear. Trimming removed 4 bases at V and 5 bases at J, with 7 bases between. This CDR3 has 11 amino acids. CDR1 and CDR2 from the germline V gene are SGHDT and YYEEEE. The CDR3 nucleotides read TGTGCCAGCAGCGTCATCGACGAGCAGTACTTC. Its translation: CASSVIDEQYF.

This clonotype was picked up many times. Here the CDR3 DNA reads TGTGCCAGCAGCTTATGGGGAGGGGGTACTGGAAACACCATATATTTT. This encodes CASSLWGGGTGNTIYF. J is TRBJ1-3 and V is TRBV7-8; perhaps TRBD1 as D (6 bases). Trimming cost V 2 bases and J 2 bases, with 13 bases left between them. The CDR3 extends over 16 amino acids. CDR1 and CDR2 from the germline V gene are SGHVS and FQNEAQ. Together with reference TRBV7-8 and TRBJ1-3, the CDR3 gives the full variable domain: GAGVSQSPRYKVAKRGQDVALRCDPISGHVSLFWYQQALGQGPEFLTYFQNEAQLDKSGLPSDRFFAERPEGSVSTLKIQRTQQEDSAVYLCASSLWGGGTGNTIYFGEGSWLTVV.

This clonotype was seen many times. The chain couples TRBV6-1 to TRBJ2-1; D might be TRBD1 (5 bases). Trimming removed 5 bases from V and 4 bases from J, with 15 bases in between. Germline values: CDR1 MNHNS, CDR2 SASEGT. CDR3 length: 15 residues. The chain's CDR3 is CASSPQGPEYNEQFF. The CDR3 DNA sequence: TGTGCCAGCAGTCCCCAGGGCCCTGAATACAATGAGCAGTTCTTC.

This clonotype has just a few counts. The chain joins TRBV20-1 to TRBJ2-5; 11 bases line up with TRBD2. V was clipped by 0 bases and J by 4 bases; unmatched bases: 13. The germline gives CDR1 DFQATT, CDR2 SNEGSKA (reference sequence). The CDR3 is 18 residues long. The CDR3, as DNA: TGCAGTGCTAGAGATCTTACCGTTAGCGGGGGGGCCAGAGAGACCCAGTACTTC. Its translation: CSARDLTVSGGARETQYF.

The table lists this clonotype with a few counts. The chain uses TRBV5-4 and TRBJ2-3, with TRBD2 identical over 7 bases. The V gene's germline CDR1 is SGHNT and CDR2 YYREEE (reference sequence). The ends lost 7 bases at V and 8 bases at J; junction bases unmatched: 13. The CDR3 covers 14 residues. The CDR3 DNA reads TGTGCCAGCTCATCGTATGCGGGGGTTGTTACGCAGTATTTT. The encoded protein is CASSSYAGVVTQYF.

V is TRBV7-9 and J is TRBJ1-2; 7 bases map to TRBD1. The CDR3 contains 19 residues. V was clipped by 4 bases and J by 1 base; unmatched bases: 18. Germline lookup yields CDR1 SEHNR and CDR2 FQNEAQ (reference sequence). The CDR3 here is CASSSGPRGRDPNNYGYTF. The CDR3 DNA reads as TGTGCCAGCAGCTCAGGGCCAAGGGGGCGAGACCCGAATAACTATGGCTACACCTTC. Full variable domain (outside the CDR3, taken from reference TRBV7-9 and TRBJ1-2): DTGVSQNPRHKITKRGQNVTFRCDPISEHNRLYWYRQTLGQGPEFLTYFQNEAQLEKSRLLSDRFSAERPKGSFSTLEIQRTEQGDSAMYLCASSSGPRGRDPNNYGYTFGSGTRLTVV.

V usage is TRBV4-1 and J usage is TRBJ1-1; 9 bases are shared with TRBD1. This CDR3 is 13 amino acids long. V shed 8 bases and J 1 base; nucleotides not matched to a gene: 2. Germline-derived CDR1 and CDR2 are MGHRA and YSYEKL. The CDR3 region has the DNA TGCGCCAGCGGGACAGGGCCGAACACTGAAGCTTTCTTT. It specifies CASGTGPNTEAFF.

This sequence joins TRBV7-9 and TRBJ2-5; a weak D match, TRBD1 (6 bases). V lost 3 bases and J 5 bases, leaving 16 bases between the germline ends. The CDR3 totals 15 residues. The V gene's germline CDR1 is SEHNR and CDR2 FQNEAQ (reference sequence). The DNA of the CDR3 is TGTGCCAGCAGCTTTAGTCAGGGGTGGAAGGAGACCCAGTACTTC. This gives the protein CASSFSQGWKETQYF. The full variable domain, its missing parts supplied by reference TRBV7-9 and TRBJ2-5, is DTGVSQNPRHKITKRGQNVTFRCDPISEHNRLYWYRQTLGQGPEFLTYFQNEAQLEKSRLLSDRFSAERPKGSFSTLEIQRTEQGDSAMYLCASSFSQGWKETQYFGPGTRLLVL.

The CDR3 loop is CASSIGTSGYNEQFF. CDR3 nucleotide sequence: TGTGCCAGTAGTATAGGGACTAGCGGTTACAATGAGCAGTTCTTC. The chain links TRBV19 to TRBJ2-1; 10 positions agree with TRBD2. The V gene's germline CDR1 is LNHDA and CDR2 SQIVND (reference sequence). Germline trimming cut 1 base from V and 4 bases from J; bases unmatched to any gene: 1. This CDR3 is built from 15 residues.

The chain employs TRBV25-1 and TRBJ1-3, with TRBD1 matching over 8 bases. Per the germline V gene, CDR1 is MGHDK and CDR2 is SYGVNS. Trimming cost V 0 bases and J 4 bases; bases outside gene matches: 2. The CDR3 spans 15 residues. The CDR3 sequence is CASSEYAGGGNTIYF. CDR3 nucleotides: TGTGCCAGCAGTGAATATGCAGGGGGCGGAAACACCATATATTTT.

V and J are TRBV2 and TRBJ2-1; 11 positions agree with TRBD2. The J segment lost 7 bases and the V segment lost 2 bases, leaving 10 bases of the junction unmatched. The CDR3 sequence is 17 residues long. CDR1 and CDR2 from the germline V gene are SNHLY and FYNNEI. CDR3 amino acids: CASSESVSGGALNEQFF. The CDR3 DNA sequence: TGTGCCAGCAGTGAAAGCGTTAGCGGGGGGGCCTTAAATGAGCAGTTCTTC.

The chain employs TRBV12-3 or TRBV12-4 and TRBJ2-5; 10 bases are shared with TRBD1. V was clipped by 4 bases and J by 5 bases; unmatched bases: 4. The CDR3 has 14 residues. This CDR3 is CASSSGTGVETQYF. The DNA for the CDR3 is TGTGCCAGCAGTTCCGGGACAGGGGTTGAGACCCAGTACTTC.

This clonotype was counted only a few times. The gene calls are TRBV6-1 and TRBJ1-2, with D possibly being TRBD1 (6 bases). The CDR3 totals 16 residues. Deletions cut 1 base from V and 4 bases from J, with 16 bases between. Looked up from germline, CDR1 is MNHNS and CDR2 is SASEGT. The CDR3 bases are TGTGCCAGCAGTGAAGGCCACGGGGGCTTGCTCTATGGCTACACCTTC. This codes for CASSEGHGGLLYGYTF.

This clonotype showed up many times. This chain uses TRBV19 with TRBJ1-5; D ambiguous. Per germline, CDR1 LNHDA and CDR2 SQIVND (reference sequence). This CDR3 region has 14 residues. V was shortened by 5 bases and J by 6 bases, with 14 bases between the two germline ends. The DNA of the CDR3 is TGTGCCAGTAGTCCAATGGGGAGAGGTCAGCCCCAGCATTTT. Its protein is CASSPMGRGQPQHF. Supplemented by reference TRBV19 and TRBJ1-5, the full variable domain reads DGGITQSPKYLFRKEGQNVTLSCEQNLNHDAMYWYRQDPGQGLRLIYYSQIVNDFQKGDIAEGYSVSREKKESFPLTVTSAQKNPTAFYLCASSPMGRGQPQHFGDGTRLSIL.

V gene TRBV19 combines with J gene TRBJ1-2; 11 positions agree with TRBD1. Germline V gene sequence: CDR1 LNHDA, CDR2 SQIVND (reference sequence). This CDR3 is built from 12 residues. Trimming at V came to 8 bases and at J to 8 bases, leaving 4 bases not matched to a gene. The CDR3 sequence is CASRTGGYGYTF. The CDR3 nucleotides are TGTGCCAGTCGGACAGGGGGCTACGGCTACACCTTC.

The sample holds a few counts of this clonotype. The chain employs TRBV27 and TRBJ2-5, with TRBD1 matching over 7 bases. Germline V gene data show CDR1 as MNHEY and CDR2 as SMNVEV (reference sequence). This CDR3 is 12 amino acids long. The junction had 4 bases not matched to a gene; V was cut back by 7 bases and J by 5 bases. This CDR3 is CASKTGPETQYF. The CDR3 DNA sequence: TGTGCCAGCAAGACAGGGCCGGAGACCCAGTACTTC.

This clonotype was picked up many times. V and J are TRBV7-8 and TRBJ2-5; possible D gene TRBD1, 6 bases. The CDR3 sequence is 15 residues long. CDR1 SGHVS and CDR2 FQNEAQ come from the germline V gene. Trimming pared 1 base from V and 5 bases from J, leaving 14 bases between. The DNA of the CDR3 is TGTGCCAGCAGCTTAGGCTACAGGGAAATTGAGACCCAGTACTTC. Amino acid sequence: CASSLGYREIETQYF.

The chain is built from TRBV5-5 and TRBJ1-4, with D tentatively TRBD1 (6 bases). V was trimmed by 4 bases and J by 3 bases, leaving 16 bases between them. Germline CDR1 SGHKS, CDR2 YYEKEE (reference sequence). The CDR3 runs to 16 residues. CDR3 protein: CASSLAGGAANEKLFF. DNA of the CDR3: TGTGCCAGCAGCCTGGCTGGGGGCGCAGCTAATGAAAAACTGTTTTTT.

This CDR3 reads CASKDYSYEQYF. In nucleotides, the CDR3 is TGTGCCAGCAAGGATTACTCCTACGAGCAGTACTTC. This chain connects TRBV7-9 to TRBJ2-7; no clear D gene. The germline V gene encodes CDR1 SEHNR and CDR2 FQNEAQ (reference sequence). V lost 7 bases to trimming and J lost 0 bases, with 7 bases between them. The length of the CDR3 is 12 residues.

Written as DNA, the CDR3 is TGTGCCAGCAGTTTCGGGCCTCCTCGGGGGGCTGAAGCTTTCTTT. Its protein is CASSFGPPRGAEAFF. The chain recombines TRBV12-3 or TRBV12-4 with TRBJ1-1; a weak D match, TRBD1 (5 bases). Between the trimmed V and J ends, which lost 3 bases and 6 bases, there was a span of 17 bases. This CDR3 has 15 amino acids.

This clonotype has a handful of counts. The chain carries TRBV28 and TRBJ1-5; a possible D gene is TRBD1 (6 bases). Trimming shortened V by 2 bases and J by 2 bases, and 13 bases separated the two germline ends. Germline values: CDR1 MDHEN, CDR2 SYDVKM. The CDR3 spans 16 residues. Written as DNA, the CDR3 is TGTGCCAGCAGTTTAGAGGCAGGGGTCGGCAATCAGCCCCAGCATTTT. Translating it yields CASSLEAGVGNQPQHF.

This clonotype has more than one count but fewer than ten. The chain recombines TRBV12-3 or TRBV12-4 with TRBJ1-5; 7 bases fit TRBD1. Trimming removed 3 bases from V and 3 bases from J; junction bases left unmatched: 5. The CDR3 sequence is 15 residues long. CDR3 amino acids: CASSFRQGANQPQHF. CDR3 bases: TGTGCCAGCAGTTTCCGACAGGGCGCCAATCAGCCCCAGCATTTT.

CDR3 region: CASSPRGQERETQYF. The CDR3 DNA reads as TGTGCCAGCAGTCCTAGGGGACAGGAGCGGGAGACCCAGTACTTC. V is TRBV6-6 and J is TRBJ2-5, with 8 bases matching TRBD1. The CDR3 sequence is 15 residues long. Germline V CDR1 and CDR2: MNHNY, SVGAGI (reference sequence). V trimming: 5 bases; J trimming: 5 bases; junction bases outside the gene matches: 10.

The J gene is TRBJ2-1, the V gene TRBV27; D uncertain. Germline lookup yields CDR1 MNHEY and CDR2 SMNVEV (reference sequence). The ends were cut back, 4 bases at V and 9 bases at J, with 10 bases in the middle. This CDR3 has 12 residues. CDR3 protein: CASSSLVGEQFF. In DNA form, the CDR3 reads TGTGCCAGCAGTTCCTTAGTGGGTGAGCAGTTCTTC.

This clonotype was counted between two and nine times. The CDR3 sequence: CSARDSSGVYNEQFF. CDR3 nucleotide sequence: TGCAGTGCTAGAGATTCTAGCGGGGTGTACAATGAGCAGTTCTTC. The rearrangement joins TRBV20-1 to TRBJ2-1; 9 bases fit TRBD2. The junction had 4 bases not matched to a gene; V was cut back by 0 bases and J by 4 bases. The length of the CDR3 is 15 residues. The germline V gene encodes CDR1 DFQATT and CDR2 SNEGSKA (reference sequence).